These 8 T cell receptor beta chains were sequenced from one sample in a study of T cells in localized non-small cell lung cancer. Only in-frame clones appear in the TCRdb table, and some are missing; sequencing was by immunoSEQ multiplex PCR. The sample holds 70,000 to 95,000 clones, about nine tenths seen once. Specimen: PBMCs, collected before any cancer treatment. Receptors were obtained from a woman aged 35-70 years with stage II squamous cell lung carcinoma.

The genes are TRBV5-6 and TRBJ1-2; D is unresolved. Germline assignment: CDR1 SGHDT and CDR2 YYEEEE. V shed 2 bases and J shed 3 bases, with 11 bases lying between them. CDR3 length equals 14 residues. As DNA, the CDR3 is TGTGCCAGCAGCTTCATGAAGATTCACTATGGCTACACCTTC. It encodes CASSFMKIHYGYTF.

The J gene is TRBJ1-5, the V gene TRBV10-2; a weak D match, TRBD1 (5 bases). Germline V gene lookup returns CDR1 WSHSY and CDR2 SAAADI. The CDR3 is made up of 13 amino acids. V lost 6 bases and J lost 7, with 13 bases in between. CDR3 loop: CASRWGERQPQHF. In DNA, the CDR3 is TGCGCCAGCAGATGGGGGGAAAGACAGCCCCAGCATTTT.

This clone was seen only once. The genes are TRBV19 and TRBJ2-7, with 7 positions matching TRBD2. Germline trimming cut 6 bases from V and 6 bases from J; bases unmatched to any gene: 5. The CDR3 consists of 12 residues. Germline CDR1 reads LNHDA; CDR2 reads SQIVND (reference sequence). CDR3 protein: CASSLGGGEQYF. As DNA, the CDR3 is TGTGCCAGTAGCCTGGGCGGGGGCGAGCAGTACTTC.

The rearrangement uses TRBV5-6 and TRBJ2-5; 10 bases line up with TRBD2. CDR3 size: 17 residues. J was trimmed by 3 bases and V by 5 bases; bases with no gene match: 13. Germline values: CDR1 SGHDT, CDR2 YYEEEE. In DNA form, the CDR3 reads TGTGCCAGCAGTTTCCCCCTAGCGGGAGTGGGCAAAGAGACCCAGTACTTC. Translating gives CASSFPLAGVGKETQYF.

The rearrangement links TRBV2 to TRBJ1-2, with D unclear. The CDR3 is 10 residues long. CDR1 and CDR2 from the germline V gene are SNHLY and FYNNEI. V lost 6 bases and J 2 bases, leaving 1 base between the germline ends. The CDR3 DNA reads TGTGCCAGCAGGAACTATGGCTACACCTTC. This translates into CASRNYGYTF.

The rearrangement links TRBV27 to TRBJ1-2; maybe TRBD1 (5 bases). The CDR3 consists of 15 residues. V was pared by 4 bases and J by 0 bases, with 12 bases between. Germline V gene lookup returns CDR1 MNHEY and CDR2 SMNVEV (reference sequence). CDR3: CASSSSRASNYGYTF. The CDR3, as DNA: TGTGCCAGCAGTTCCTCCAGGGCCTCTAACTATGGCTACACCTTC.

J is TRBJ2-3 and V is TRBV7-6; TRBD2 aligns across 11 bases. The V gene end was trimmed by 1 base and the J gene end by 1 base; junction bases not matched to a gene: 4. Germline V CDR1 and CDR2: SGHVS, FNYEAQ. This CDR3 is 17 amino acids long. CDR3 bases: TGTGCCAGCAGCTTAGGGACTAGCGGGCTGGGCACAGATACGCAGTATTTT. It is translated as CASSLGTSGLGTDTQYF.

V is TRBV13 and J is TRBJ2-1; 10 bases fit TRBD2. The CDR3 runs to 15 residues. Looked up from germline, CDR1 is PRHDT and CDR2 is FYEKMQ (reference sequence). Germline trimming cut 3 bases from V and 3 bases from J; bases unmatched to any gene: 2. CDR3 amino acids: CASSLLAGGYNEQFF. The DNA for the CDR3 is TGTGCCAGCAGCTTGTTAGCGGGGGGCTACAATGAGCAGTTCTTC. The full variable domain, in which reference TRBV13 and TRBJ2-1 provide the parts outside the CDR3, is AAGVIQSPRHLIKEKRETATLKCYPIPRHDTVYWYQQGPGQDPQFLISFYEKMQSDKGSIPDRFSAQQFSDYHSELNMSSLELGDSALYFCASSLLAGGYNEQFFGPGTRLTVL.